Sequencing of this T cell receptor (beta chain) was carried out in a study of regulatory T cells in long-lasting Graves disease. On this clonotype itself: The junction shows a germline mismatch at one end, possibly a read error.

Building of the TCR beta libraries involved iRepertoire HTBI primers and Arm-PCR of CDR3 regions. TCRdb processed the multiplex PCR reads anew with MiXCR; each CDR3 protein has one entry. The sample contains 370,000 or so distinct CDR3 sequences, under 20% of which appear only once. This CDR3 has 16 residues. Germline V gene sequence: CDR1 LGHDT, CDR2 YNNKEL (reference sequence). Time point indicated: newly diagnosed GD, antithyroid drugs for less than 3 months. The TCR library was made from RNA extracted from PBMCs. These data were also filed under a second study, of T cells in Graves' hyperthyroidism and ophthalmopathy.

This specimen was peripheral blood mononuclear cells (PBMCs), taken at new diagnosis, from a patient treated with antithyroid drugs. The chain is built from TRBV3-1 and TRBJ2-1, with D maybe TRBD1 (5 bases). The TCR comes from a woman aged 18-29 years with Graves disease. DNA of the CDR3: TGTGCCGGCAGCCAAGCAGGGCACCCAAACTACAATGAGCAGTTCTTC. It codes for CAGSQAGHPNYNEQFF.